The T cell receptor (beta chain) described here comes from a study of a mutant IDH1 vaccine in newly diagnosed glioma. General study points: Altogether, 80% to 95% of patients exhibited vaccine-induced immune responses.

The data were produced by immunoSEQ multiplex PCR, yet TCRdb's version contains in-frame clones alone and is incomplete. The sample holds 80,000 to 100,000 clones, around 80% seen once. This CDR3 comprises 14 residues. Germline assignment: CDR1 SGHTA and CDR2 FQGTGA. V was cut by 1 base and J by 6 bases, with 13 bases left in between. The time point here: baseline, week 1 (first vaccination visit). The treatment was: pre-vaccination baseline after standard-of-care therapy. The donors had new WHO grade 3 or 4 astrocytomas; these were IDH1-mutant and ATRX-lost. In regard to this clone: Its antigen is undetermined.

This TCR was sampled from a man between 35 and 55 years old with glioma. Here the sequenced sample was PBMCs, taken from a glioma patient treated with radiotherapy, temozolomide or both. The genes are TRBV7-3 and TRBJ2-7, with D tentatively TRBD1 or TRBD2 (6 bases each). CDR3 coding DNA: TGTGCCAGCAGCTTAAAGGGGGGACCGGGCGAGCAGTACTTC. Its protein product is CASSLKGGPGEQYF.